The text below deals with one TCR beta chain. Its antigen is not known. Method: immunoSEQ multiplex PCR; TCRdb's copy keeps in-frame clones and lacks some. The profile shows over 7,500 clones, around two thirds of them singletons. This entry belongs to a study of PD-1 blockade in classical Hodgkin lymphoma. This CDR3 comprises 15 residues. Per germline, CDR1 MRHNA and CDR2 SNTAGT. The V end was cut by 0 bases, the J end by 0 bases, with 9 bases between. Relapse was seen in all patients after autologous stem cell transplantation, and brentuximab vedotin exposure was variable. The authors purified CD4+ T cells from thawed PBMCs by magnetic negative selection. Findings and limits, study-wide: Before treatment, TCR diversity in newly diagnosed patients was reportedly lower than in healthy donors.

V is TRBV6-4 and J is TRBJ2-7, with D maybe TRBD2 (6 bases). The source was CD4+ T cells from blood, collected at baseline. The source of this sequence is a human donor with classical Hodgkin lymphoma. CDR3 sequence reads: CASSDSQTSSYEQYF. The CDR3, as DNA: TGTGCCAGCAGTGACTCCCAGACTAGCTCCTACGAGCAGTACTTC.